The clone carrying this T cell receptor (beta chain) was seen a handful of times. No antigen is known for it. This sample stems from a study of beta chain features in type 1 diabetes. Findings and caveats of the study: TCRB CDR3 length was moderately but significantly reduced in all four CD4+ subsets of Type 1 diabetes patients. VDJ junctions from patients with type 1 diabetes contained fewer insertions and more deletions.

Expressed TCRB transcripts got sequenced, as all isolated RNA was reverse transcribed. Using immunoSEQ multiplex PCR, the repertoire was profiled, and TCRdb retains in-frame clones only, with some absent. The sample includes approximately 280,000 clones, about 15% of them seen just once. Germline V CDR1 and CDR2: LNHNV, YYDKDF (reference sequence). The V and J ends lost 5 bases and 4 bases, in that order; junction bases with no gene match: 14. The CDR3 is made up of 17 amino acids. The V gene is TRBV15, the J gene TRBJ1-2; TRBD1 aligns across 9 bases. The receptor's source is a young man with type 1 diabetes. Specimen: naive CD4+ T cells from blood. The CDR3 here is CATSGRSPTGGTYGYTF. CDR3 DNA: TGTGCCACCAGCGGAAGATCTCCGACAGGGGGGACCTATGGCTACACCTTC.